This T cell receptor beta chain is from a study of long-term antiretroviral therapy in people with HIV. Study-level points and caveats: In HIV, the repertoires covered a tighter span of CDR3 lengths than in controls.

Notes on this clone: Its antigen remains unidentified.

Version v3.0 of the immunoSEQ assay ran at survey level. Method: immunoSEQ multiplex PCR; TCRdb's copy keeps in-frame clones and lacks some. The data show over 30,000 clones, 86% seen once. From germline, CDR1 is MGHDK and CDR2 SYGVNS. V was shortened by 10 bases and J by 1 base, with 16 bases between the two germline ends. The length of the CDR3 is 14 residues. This TCR was sampled from a woman in her fifties or sixties with HIV. This specimen consisted of unsorted PBMCs, obtained 1.2 years after starting antiretroviral therapy. V is TRBV25-1 and J is TRBJ1-1; tentative D call: TRBD1 (6 bases). CDR3 nucleotides: TGTGCCACCTCTTCTTGGACAGAGAACACTGAAGCTTTCTTT. This gives the protein CATSSWTENTEAFF.